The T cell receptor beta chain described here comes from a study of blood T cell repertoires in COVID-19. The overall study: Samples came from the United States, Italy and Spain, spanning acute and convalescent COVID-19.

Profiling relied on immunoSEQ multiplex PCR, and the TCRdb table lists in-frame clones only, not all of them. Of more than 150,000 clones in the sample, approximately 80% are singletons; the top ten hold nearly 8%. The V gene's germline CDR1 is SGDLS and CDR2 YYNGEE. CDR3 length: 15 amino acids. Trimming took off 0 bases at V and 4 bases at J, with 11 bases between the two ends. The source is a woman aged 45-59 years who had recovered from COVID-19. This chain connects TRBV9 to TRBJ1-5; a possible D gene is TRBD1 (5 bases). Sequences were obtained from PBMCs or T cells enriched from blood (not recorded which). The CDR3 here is CASSVGGRDNQPQHF. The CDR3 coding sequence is TGTGCCAGCAGCGTAGGGGGGAGGGATAATCAGCCCCAGCATTTT.